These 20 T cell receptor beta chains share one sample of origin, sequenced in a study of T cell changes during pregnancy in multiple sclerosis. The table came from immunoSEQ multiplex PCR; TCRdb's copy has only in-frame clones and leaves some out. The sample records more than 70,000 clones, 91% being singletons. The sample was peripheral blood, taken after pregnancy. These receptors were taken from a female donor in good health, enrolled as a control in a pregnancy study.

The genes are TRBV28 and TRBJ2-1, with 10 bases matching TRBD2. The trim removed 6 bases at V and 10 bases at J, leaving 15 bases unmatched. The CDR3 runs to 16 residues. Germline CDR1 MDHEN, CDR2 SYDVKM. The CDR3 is CASSPSGSGGVREQFF. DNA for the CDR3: TGTGCCAGCAGCCCCTCAGGCAGCGGGGGGGTCAGGGAGCAGTTCTTC.

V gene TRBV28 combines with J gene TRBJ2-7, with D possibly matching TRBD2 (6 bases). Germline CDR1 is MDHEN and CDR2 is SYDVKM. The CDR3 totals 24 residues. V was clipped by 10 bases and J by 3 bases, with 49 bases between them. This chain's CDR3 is CATQDSGRQDSLGPGSVLIYEQYF. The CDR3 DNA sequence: TGTGCCACCCAGGATAGCGGCCGGCAGGATTCCTTGGGGCCGGGCTCCGTACTTATCTACGAGCAGTACTTC.

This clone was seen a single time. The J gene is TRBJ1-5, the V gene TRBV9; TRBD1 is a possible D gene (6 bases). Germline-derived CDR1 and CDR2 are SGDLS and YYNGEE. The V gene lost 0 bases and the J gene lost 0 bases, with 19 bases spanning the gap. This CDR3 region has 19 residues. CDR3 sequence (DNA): TGTGCCAGCAGCGTAGTAGGGGGGGGACGGAGATATAGCAATCAGCCCCAGCATTTT. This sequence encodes CASSVVGGGRRYSNQPQHF.

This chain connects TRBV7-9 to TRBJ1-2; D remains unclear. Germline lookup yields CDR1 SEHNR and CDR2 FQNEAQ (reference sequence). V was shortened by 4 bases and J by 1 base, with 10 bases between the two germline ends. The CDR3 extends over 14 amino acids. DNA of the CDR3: TGTGCCAGCAGCTCTACCGGTGGTAACTATGGCTACACCTTC. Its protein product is CASSSTGGNYGYTF.

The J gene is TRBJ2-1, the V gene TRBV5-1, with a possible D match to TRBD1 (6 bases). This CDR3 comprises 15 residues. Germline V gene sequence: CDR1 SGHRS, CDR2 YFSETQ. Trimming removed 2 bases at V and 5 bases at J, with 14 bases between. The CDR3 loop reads CASSLQGPPNNEQFF. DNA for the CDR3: TGCGCCAGCAGCTTACAGGGCCCTCCTAACAATGAGCAGTTCTTC.

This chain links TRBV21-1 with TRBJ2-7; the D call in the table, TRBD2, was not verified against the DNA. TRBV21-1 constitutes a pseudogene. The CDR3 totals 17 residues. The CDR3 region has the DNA TGTGCCAGCAGCAAGGAAAGGCCACCGGCCGGGTCCTACGAGCAGTACTTC. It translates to CASSKERPPAGSYEQYF.

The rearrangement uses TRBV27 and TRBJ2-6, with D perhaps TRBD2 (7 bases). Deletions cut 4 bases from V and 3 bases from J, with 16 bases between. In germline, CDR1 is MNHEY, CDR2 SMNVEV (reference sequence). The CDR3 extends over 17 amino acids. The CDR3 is CASSSPGGLGGANVLTF. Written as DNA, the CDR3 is TGTGCCAGCAGTTCCCCCGGGGGGCTTGGTGGGGCCAACGTCCTGACTTTC.

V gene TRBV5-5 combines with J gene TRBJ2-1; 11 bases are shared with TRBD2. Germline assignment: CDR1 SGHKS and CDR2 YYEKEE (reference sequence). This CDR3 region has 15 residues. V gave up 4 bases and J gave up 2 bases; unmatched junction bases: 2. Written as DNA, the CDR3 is TGTGCCAGCAGCATTAGCGGGGGGGCCTACAATGAGCAGTTCTTC. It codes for CASSISGGAYNEQFF.

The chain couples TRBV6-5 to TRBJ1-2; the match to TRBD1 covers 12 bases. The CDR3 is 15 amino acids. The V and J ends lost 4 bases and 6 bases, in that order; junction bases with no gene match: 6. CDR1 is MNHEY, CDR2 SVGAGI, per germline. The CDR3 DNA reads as TGTGCCAGCAGTTGGAGGGACAGGGGGCGAAATGGCTACACCTTC. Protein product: CASSWRDRGRNGYTF.

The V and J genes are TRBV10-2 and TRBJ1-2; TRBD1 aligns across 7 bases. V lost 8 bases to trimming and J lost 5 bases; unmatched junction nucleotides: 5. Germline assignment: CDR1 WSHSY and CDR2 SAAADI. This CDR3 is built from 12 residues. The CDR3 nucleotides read TGCGCCAGCGGCCCGACAGGGTATGGCTACACCTTC. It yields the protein CASGPTGYGYTF.

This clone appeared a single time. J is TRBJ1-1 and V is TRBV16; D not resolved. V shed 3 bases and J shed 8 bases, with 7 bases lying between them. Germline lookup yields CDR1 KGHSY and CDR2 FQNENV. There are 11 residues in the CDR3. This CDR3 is CASSQGSEAFF. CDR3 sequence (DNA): TGTGCCAGCAGCCAGGGCAGCGAAGCTTTCTTT.

The CDR3 loop reads CASSVSAGQGMLAQHF. CDR3 nucleotides: TGTGCCAGTAGTGTATCGGCGGGACAGGGGATGTTGGCCCAGCATTTT. V usage is TRBV19 and J usage is TRBJ1-5, with TRBD1 identical over 10 bases. Germline loops: CDR1 LNHDA, CDR2 SQIVND (reference sequence). The junction had 15 bases not matched to a gene; V was cut back by 5 bases and J by 11 bases. The CDR3 extends over 16 amino acids.

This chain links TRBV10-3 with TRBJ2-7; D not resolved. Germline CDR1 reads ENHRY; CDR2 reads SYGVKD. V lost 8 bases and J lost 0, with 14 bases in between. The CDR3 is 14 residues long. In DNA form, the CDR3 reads TGTGCCATCGGAAAGACACCGAGCTCCTACGAGCAGTACTTC. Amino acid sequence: CAIGKTPSSYEQYF.

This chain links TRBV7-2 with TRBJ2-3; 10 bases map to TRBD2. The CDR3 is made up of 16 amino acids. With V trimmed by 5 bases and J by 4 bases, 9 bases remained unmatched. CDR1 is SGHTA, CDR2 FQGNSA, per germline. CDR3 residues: CASSPRLAGISDTQYF. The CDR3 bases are TGTGCCAGCAGCCCAAGACTAGCGGGTATATCAGATACGCAGTATTTT.

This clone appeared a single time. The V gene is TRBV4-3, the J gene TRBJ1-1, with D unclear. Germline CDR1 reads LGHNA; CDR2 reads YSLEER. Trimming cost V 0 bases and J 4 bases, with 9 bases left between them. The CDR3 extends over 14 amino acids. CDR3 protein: CASSQDISGTEAFF. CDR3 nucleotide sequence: TGCGCCAGCAGCCAAGATATATCGGGCACTGAAGCTTTCTTT.

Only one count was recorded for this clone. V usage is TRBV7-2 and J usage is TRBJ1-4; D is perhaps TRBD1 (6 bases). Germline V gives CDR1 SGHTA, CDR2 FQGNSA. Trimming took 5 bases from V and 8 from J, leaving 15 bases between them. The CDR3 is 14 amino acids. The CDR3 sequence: CASSVTGPREKLFF. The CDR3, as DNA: TGTGCCAGCAGCGTCACAGGGCCGCGGGAAAAACTGTTTTTT.

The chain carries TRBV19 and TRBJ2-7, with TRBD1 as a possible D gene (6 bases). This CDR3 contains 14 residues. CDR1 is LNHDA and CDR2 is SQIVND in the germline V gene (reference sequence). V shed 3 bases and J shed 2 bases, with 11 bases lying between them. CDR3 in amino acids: CASSMWDTTYEQYF. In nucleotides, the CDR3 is TGTGCCAGTAGTATGTGGGACACCACCTACGAGCAGTACTTC.

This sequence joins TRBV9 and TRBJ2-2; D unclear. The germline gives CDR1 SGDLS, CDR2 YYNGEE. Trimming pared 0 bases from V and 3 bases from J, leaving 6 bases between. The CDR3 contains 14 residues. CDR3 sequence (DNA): TGTGCCAGCAGCGTAGGTTCCGACACCGGGGAGCTGTTTTTT. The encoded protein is CASSVGSDTGELFF.

CDR3 residues: CASRRAGGGTDTQYF. CDR3 in DNA: TGTGCCAGCAGAAGAGCAGGGGGTGGCACAGATACGCAGTATTTT. J is TRBJ2-3 and V is TRBV7-2; 7 bases map to TRBD1. CDR3 length: 15 amino acids. V shed 6 bases, J shed 1 base, and the junction held 7 bases outside the gene matches. Per the germline V gene, CDR1 is SGHTA and CDR2 is FQGNSA.

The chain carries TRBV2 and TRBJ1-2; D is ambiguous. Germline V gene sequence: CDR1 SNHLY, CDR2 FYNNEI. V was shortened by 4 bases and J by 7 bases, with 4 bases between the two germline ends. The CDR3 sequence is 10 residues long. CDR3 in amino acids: CASSGPGYTF. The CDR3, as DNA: TGTGCCAGCAGTGGGCCTGGCTACACCTTC.